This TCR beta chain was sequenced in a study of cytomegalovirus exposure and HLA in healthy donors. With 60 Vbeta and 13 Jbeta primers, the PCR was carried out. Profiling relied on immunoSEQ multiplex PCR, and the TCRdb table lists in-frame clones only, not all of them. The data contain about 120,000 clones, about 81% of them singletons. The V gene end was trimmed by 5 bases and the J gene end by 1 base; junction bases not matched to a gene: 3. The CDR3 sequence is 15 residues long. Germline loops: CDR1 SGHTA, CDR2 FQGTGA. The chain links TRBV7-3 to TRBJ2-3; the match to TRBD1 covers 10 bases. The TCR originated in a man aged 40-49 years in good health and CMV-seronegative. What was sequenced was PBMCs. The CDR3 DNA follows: TGTGCCAGCAGCACCGGGACAGGGGGCACAGATACGCAGTATTTT. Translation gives CASSTGTGGTDTQYF.